A single sample gave rise to the 29 T cell receptor beta chains below, sequenced in a study of CD8+ T cells in alopecia areata. cDNA reverse transcribed from extracted RNA served as the sequencing template. Using immunoSEQ multiplex PCR, the repertoire was profiled, and TCRdb retains in-frame clones only, with some absent. The repertoire holds about 250,000 clones, with about three fifths as singletons. As to treatment: oral pan-JAK inhibitor, 5-10 mg twice daily. The sequencing here drew on CD4+ T cells sorted from blood, taken at week 52, from a patient treated with tofacitinib. These receptors all come from a human donor with alopecia areata.

The chain recombines TRBV4-2 with TRBJ2-3; 11 bases are a match to TRBD2. CDR1 is LGHNA and CDR2 is YNFKEQ in the germline V gene. The CDR3 runs 18 residues. The V and J ends lost 4 bases and 2 bases, in that order; junction bases with no gene match: 11. CDR3 region: CASSPDPRTSGFTDTQYF. In nucleotides, the CDR3 is TGTGCCAGCAGCCCAGATCCGAGGACTAGCGGGTTCACAGATACGCAGTATTTT.

This chain connects TRBV30 to TRBJ2-7; no clear D. V gave up 0 bases and J gave up 0 bases, with 12 bases separating them. There are 15 residues in the CDR3. The germline gives CDR1 GTSNPN, CDR2 SVGIG (reference sequence). The DNA for the CDR3 is TGTGCCTGGAGTGTAAGGTTTAGGAGCTCCTACGAGCAGTACTTC. This sequence encodes CAWSVRFRSSYEQYF. Using reference TRBV30 and TRBJ2-7 for the parts outside the CDR3, the full variable domain is SQTIHQWPATLVQPVGSPLSLECTVEGTSNPNLYWYRQAAGRGLQLLFYSVGIGQISSEVPQNLSASRPQDRQFILSSKKLLLSDSGFYLCAWSVRFRSSYEQYFGPGTRLTVT.

This rearrangement joins TRBV9 to TRBJ2-5, with D possibly being TRBD1 (6 bases). CDR1 is SGDLS and CDR2 is YYNGEE in the germline V gene. V was pared by 2 bases and J by 9 bases, with 20 bases between. The CDR3 sequence is 15 residues long. Here the CDR3 reads CASSVGTPLSAAQYF. In DNA, the CDR3 is TGTGCCAGCAGCGTTGGGACACCTCTGTCAGCGGCCCAGTACTTC.

The chain combines TRBV9 with TRBJ1-2; D is undetermined. There are 13 residues in the CDR3. The ends were cut back, 1 base at V and 4 bases at J, with 8 bases in the middle. Germline CDR1 SGDLS, CDR2 YYNGEE. CDR3 sequence: CASSVKGTYGYTF. CDR3 bases: TGTGCCAGCAGCGTAAAGGGAACCTATGGCTACACCTTC.

This chain joins TRBV4-2 and TRBJ2-2; D is uncertain. The V end lost 1 base, the J end lost 2 bases, and 5 bases lay between the germline ends. Germline lookup yields CDR1 LGHNA and CDR2 YNFKEQ. The CDR3 has 14 amino acids. In DNA, the CDR3 is TGTGCCAGCAGCCAAGGACTCAACACCGGGGAGCTGTTTTTT. This encodes CASSQGLNTGELFF.

This clone occurred a few times. The rearrangement links TRBV29-1 to TRBJ1-4; a possible D gene is TRBD1 (6 bases). The germline V and J ends were trimmed by 6 bases and 4 bases, with 12 bases remaining between them. The length of the CDR3 is 13 residues. CDR1 and CDR2 (germline): SQVTM, ANQGSEA. CDR3 sequence (DNA): TGCAGCGTGACGGGACACCTTAATGAAAAACTGTTTTTT. It yields the protein CSVTGHLNEKLFF.

The chain carries TRBV30 and TRBJ1-4, with D maybe TRBD1 (5 bases). CDR1 and CDR2 from the germline V gene are GTSNPN and SVGIG (reference sequence). Between the trimmed V and J ends, which lost 3 bases and 7 bases, there was a span of 6 bases. CDR3 length: 11 residues. The CDR3 region is CAWRRGEKLFF. In DNA form, the CDR3 reads TGTGCCTGGAGGAGGGGTGAAAAACTGTTTTTT.

V is TRBV7-9 and J is TRBJ2-5; D gene unclear. The CDR3 consists of 14 residues. Germline assignment: CDR1 SEHNR and CDR2 FQNEAQ (reference sequence). With 1 base removed from V and 4 bases from J, the gap between germline ends came to 10 bases. This CDR3 reads CASSLDSTRETQYF. In DNA, the CDR3 is TGTGCCAGCAGCTTAGATTCGACGCGAGAGACCCAGTACTTC.

This clone has just a few counts. Since a much larger clone is just one base distant, this may be a read error. J is TRBJ2-5 and V is TRBV11-2, with D unclear. Looked up from germline, CDR1 is SGHAT and CDR2 is FQNNGV. The V and J ends lost 0 bases and 4 bases respectively, with 6 bases between them. The CDR3 sequence is 13 residues long. The CDR3 region has the DNA TGTGCCAGCAGCTTAGAGAGGCGAGAGACCCAGTACTTC. Its translation is CASSLERRETQYF.

This clone was observed at least ten times. The genes are TRBV4-2 and TRBJ1-4; unclear D gene. In germline, CDR1 is LGHNA, CDR2 YNFKEQ. With 1 base removed from V and 6 bases from J, the gap between germline ends came to 9 bases. This CDR3 region has 14 residues. The CDR3 spells CASSQAGRDEKLFF. The CDR3 DNA reads as TGTGCCAGCAGCCAAGCCGGGAGGGATGAAAAACTGTTTTTT.

The chain couples TRBV18 to TRBJ1-5; D is undetermined. The CDR3 length is 14 residues. V was shortened by 1 base and J by 4 bases, with 8 bases between the two germline ends. The germline CDR1 and CDR2 sequences are KGHSH and LQKENI. The DNA of the CDR3 is TGTGCCAGCTCACCACTAATGGGGAATCAGCCCCAGCATTTT. Its protein is CASSPLMGNQPQHF. Full variable domain (rest looked up from reference TRBV18 and TRBJ1-5): NAGVMQNPRHLVRRRGQEARLRCSPMKGHSHVYWYRQLPEEGLKFMVYLQKENIIDESGMPKERFSAEFPKEGPSILRIQQVVRGDSAAYFCASSPLMGNQPQHFGDGTRLSIL.

The CDR3 loop is CASSPSLTSSYRTDTQYF. CDR3 nucleotides: TGTGCCAGCAGCCCCAGTCTGACTAGCTCCTACCGCACAGATACGCAGTATTTT. V is TRBV7-9 and J is TRBJ2-3, with 7 bases aligning to TRBD2. After removal of 5 bases from V and 1 base from J, the junction contained 15 bases not matched to a gene. CDR3 length equals 18 residues. Germline-derived CDR1 and CDR2 are SEHNR and FQNEAQ (reference sequence).

The V gene is TRBV2, the J gene TRBJ2-1; D is perhaps TRBD2 (5 bases). The CDR3 is made up of 11 amino acids. From germline, CDR1 is SNHLY and CDR2 FYNNEI. Trimming removed 6 bases at V and 15 bases at J, with 15 bases between. CDR3 sequence: CASRSEGGRFF. Written as DNA, the CDR3 is TGTGCCAGCAGATCCGAAGGCGGGCGGTTCTTC.

This clone has just a few counts. The same CDR3 can be traced to other DNA sequences in this sample. The chain joins TRBV19 to TRBJ1-1; a possible D gene is TRBD1 (5 bases). The CDR3 sequence is 14 residues long. The germline CDR1 and CDR2 sequences are LNHDA and SQIVND (reference sequence). Trimming pared 3 bases from V and 0 bases from J, leaving 8 bases between. CDR3 nucleotides: TGTGCCAGTAGTATCGAGGGGCTGAACACTGAAGCTTTCTTT. Translation: CASSIEGLNTEAFF.

This chain connects TRBV9 to TRBJ1-2, with unresolved D. CDR1 SGDLS and CDR2 YYNGEE come from the germline V gene. The CDR3 is 12 residues long. V lost 4 bases to trimming and J lost 4 bases, with 8 bases between them. The CDR3 reads CASSPPGYGYTF. The CDR3 DNA reads as TGTGCCAGCAGCCCGCCCGGCTATGGCTACACCTTC. Using reference TRBV9 and TRBJ1-2 for the parts outside the CDR3, the full variable domain is DSGVTQTPKHLITATGQRVTLRCSPRSGDLSVYWYQQSLDQGLQFLIQYYNGEERAKGNILERFSAQQFPDLHSELNLSSLELGDSALYFCASSPPGYGYTFGSGTRLTVV.

The chain couples TRBV2 to TRBJ1-5; 9 positions agree with TRBD1. With V trimmed by 8 bases and J by 2 bases, 1 base remained unmatched. The CDR3 covers 13 residues. CDR1 and CDR2 (germline): SNHLY, FYNNEI. CDR3 protein: CASWTGGNQPQHF. CDR3 nucleotide sequence: TGTGCCAGCTGGACAGGGGGCAATCAGCCCCAGCATTTT. The variable domain in full, with the rest retrieved from reference TRBV2 and TRBJ1-5, is EPEVTQTPSHQVTQMGQEVILRCVPISNHLYFYWYRQILGQKVEFLVSFYNNEISEKSEIFDDQFSVERPDGSNFTLKIRSTKLEDSAMYFCASWTGGNQPQHFGDGTRLSIL.

A few counts support this clone. This chain joins TRBV5-4 and TRBJ2-4; 7 nucleotides agree with TRBD1. The CDR3 runs 13 residues. V lost 4 bases, J lost 5 bases, and 3 bases stayed unmatched. Germline V gene sequence: CDR1 SGHNT, CDR2 YYREEE (reference sequence). The CDR3 loop is CASSAGTENIQYF. As DNA, the CDR3 is TGTGCCAGCAGCGCCGGGACAGAAAACATTCAGTACTTC.

The chain links TRBV18 to TRBJ1-2; the D gene is possibly TRBD1 (6 bases). V was shortened by 3 bases and J by 4 bases, with 18 bases between the two germline ends. Germline CDR1 reads KGHSH; CDR2 reads LQKENI. The CDR3 covers 16 residues. The DNA of the CDR3 is TGTGCCAGCTCACCTGACACAGGGTTAATAAGCTATGGCTACACCTTC. As protein: CASSPDTGLISYGYTF.

The chain combines TRBV27 with TRBJ2-7; D gene ambiguous. Germline CDR1 MNHEY, CDR2 SMNVEV (reference sequence). The CDR3 runs to 15 residues. The V end was cut by 3 bases, the J end by 7 bases, with 19 bases between. CDR3 coding DNA: TGTGCCAGCAGTTTTAACGGGCACCCGACTTGGGAGCAGTACTTC. Its protein product is CASSFNGHPTWEQYF.

The CDR3 loop is CASSPPFGRTSGTDTQYF. The CDR3 DNA sequence: TGTGCCAGCAGCCCACCCTTTGGCAGGACTAGCGGCACAGATACGCAGTATTTT. J is TRBJ2-3 and V is TRBV7-9; 9 positions agree with TRBD2. Germline CDR1 SEHNR, CDR2 FQNEAQ (reference sequence). The CDR3 spans 18 residues. Germline trimming cut 5 bases from V and 1 base from J; bases unmatched to any gene: 13.

In DNA form, the CDR3 reads TGTGCCAGCAGCCACAGAAACCGGGATTCACCCCTCCACTTT. It specifies CASSHRNRDSPLHF. The gene calls are TRBV14 and TRBJ1-6; D call uncertain. V was clipped by 3 bases and J by 8 bases, with 11 bases between them. The germline CDR1 and CDR2 sequences are SGHDN and FVKESK. CDR3 size: 14 residues.

The chain couples TRBV29-1 to TRBJ2-2; D remains ambiguous. Trimming pared 2 bases from V and 2 bases from J, leaving 6 bases between. This CDR3 comprises 13 residues. Per the germline V gene, CDR1 is SQVTM and CDR2 is ANQGSEA. Here the CDR3 DNA reads TGCAGCGTTGAAACTCACAACACCGGGGAGCTGTTTTTT. It translates to CSVETHNTGELFF.

There are a few counts of this clone. This rearrangement joins TRBV5-6 to TRBJ2-3; the D gene is possibly TRBD2 (5 bases). The CDR3 has 17 amino acids. Trimming shortened V by 4 bases and J by 7 bases, and 25 bases separated the two germline ends. Germline V gene sequence: CDR1 SGHDT, CDR2 YYEEEE. The CDR3 here is CASSGLGSGERRNTQYF. CDR3 nucleotide sequence: TGTGCCAGCAGCGGGCTAGGGAGTGGGGAGAGGAGGAATACGCAGTATTTT.

This clone was picked up one time. This rearrangement joins TRBV10-3 to TRBJ1-2; TRBD1 matches 8 bases. The V and J ends lost 6 bases and 6 bases, in that order; junction bases with no gene match: 6. Germline assignment: CDR1 ENHRY and CDR2 SYGVKD. This CDR3 has 13 amino acids. The CDR3 DNA reads as TGTGCCATCAGCAGGGGGCTTGGTGATGGCTACACCTTC. Protein: CAISRGLGDGYTF.

The gene calls are TRBV6-5 and TRBJ1-5; D is uncertain. There are 13 residues in the CDR3. The V and J ends lost 4 bases and 7 bases respectively, with 11 bases between them. Germline CDR1 and CDR2: MNHEY and SVGAGI. The CDR3 region has the DNA TGTGCCAGCAGTTGGGCCTTAGGACAGCCCCAGCATTTT. Protein sequence: CASSWALGQPQHF.

The V call is TRBV18, the J call TRBJ2-2; 7 nucleotides agree with TRBD1. Trimming took 4 bases from V and 4 from J; bases not matched to a gene: 3. This CDR3 contains 14 residues. Per the germline V gene, CDR1 is KGHSH and CDR2 is LQKENI. The CDR3 is CASSLDRATGELFF. The CDR3 bases are TGTGCCAGCTCACTCGACAGGGCCACCGGGGAGCTGTTTTTT.

This clone was seen more than once but under ten times. This sequence joins TRBV4-1 and TRBJ2-5, with 8 bases aligning to TRBD1. Germline-derived CDR1 and CDR2 are MGHRA and YSYEKL. V was clipped by 0 bases and J by 7 bases; unmatched bases: 4. CDR3 length: 14 residues. This chain's CDR3 is CASSQDLQGGTQYF. The CDR3 DNA reads as TGCGCCAGCAGCCAAGATCTACAGGGGGGGACCCAGTACTTC.

The rearrangement links TRBV5-1 to TRBJ2-5; TRBD1 or TRBD2 may be the D gene (5 bases each). This CDR3 is built from 15 residues. Trimming left V 4 bases short and J 2 bases short, with 15 bases between. Germline V lookup: CDR1 SGHRS, CDR2 YFSETQ. The CDR3 region is CASSPTTAVQETQYF. The CDR3 region has the DNA TGCGCCAGCAGCCCGACGACAGCGGTTCAAGAGACCCAGTACTTC.

This chain links TRBV5-1 with TRBJ2-2, with D maybe TRBD1 (6 bases). Germline V gene data show CDR1 as SGHRS and CDR2 as YFSETQ. The germline V and J ends were trimmed by 6 bases and 0 bases, with 12 bases remaining between them. The CDR3 loop spans 15 amino acids. The CDR3 loop is CASKDRVANTGELFF. CDR3 sequence (DNA): TGCGCCAGCAAGGACAGAGTCGCGAACACCGGGGAGCTGTTTTTT.